The 7 T cell receptor beta chains listed next were all sequenced from one sample in a study of T cell responses to AZD1222 COVID-19 vaccine. Sequencing used immunoSEQ multiplex PCR; TCRdb keeps in-frame clones, though not all of them. The repertoire consists of around 87,000 clones, with 80% to 90% occurring once and the leading ten covering about a tenth. The source was peripheral blood, collected on day 0 of AZD1222 vaccination. The receptors shown here come from an adult in good health.

The genes are TRBV7-8 and TRBJ2-5, with D unclear. From germline, CDR1 is SGHVS and CDR2 FQNEAQ. V lost 6 bases to trimming and J lost 5 bases, with 19 bases between them. This CDR3 is built from 15 residues. The CDR3 loop is CASRVTRNDAETQYF. CDR3 bases: TGTGCCAGCAGAGTGACCAGAAACGATGCTGAGACCCAGTACTTC.

V and J are TRBV11-3 and TRBJ2-5; 10 bases align to TRBD1. Germline-derived CDR1 and CDR2 are SGHNT and YENEEA. The CDR3 is made up of 16 amino acids. Germline trimming cut 5 bases from V and 3 bases from J; bases unmatched to any gene: 9. As DNA, the CDR3 is TGTGCCAGCAGCCGGGGGACAGGGGAGAGCGAAGAGACCCAGTACTTC. It yields the protein CASSRGTGESEETQYF. Full variable domain (rest looked up from reference TRBV11-3 and TRBJ2-5): EAGVVQSPRYKIIEKKQPVAFWCNPISGHNTLYWYLQNLGQGPELLIRYENEEAVDDSQLPKDRFSAERLKGVDSTLKIQPAELGDSAVYLCASSRGTGESEETQYFGPGTRLLVL.

The V call is TRBV30, the J call TRBJ1-2, with 9 bases identical to TRBD1. Trimming took 5 bases from V and 0 from J; bases not matched to a gene: 10. This CDR3 is 16 amino acids long. Germline V gene lookup returns CDR1 GTSNPN and CDR2 SVGIG (reference sequence). The CDR3 here is CAWVGQGRSTNYGYTF. In DNA form, the CDR3 reads TGTGCCTGGGTAGGACAGGGGCGGTCAACTAACTATGGCTACACCTTC.

The J gene is TRBJ2-2, the V gene TRBV5-6; 8 bases map to TRBD2. CDR3 length: 15 residues. V gave up 3 bases and J gave up 2 bases; unmatched junction bases: 3. CDR1 and CDR2 from the germline V gene are SGHDT and YYEEEE. CDR3 sequence: CASSYLAGNTGELFF. CDR3 bases: TGTGCCAGCAGCTACCTAGCGGGTAACACCGGGGAGCTGTTTTTT.

This rearrangement joins TRBV28 to TRBJ2-7; tentatively, D is TRBD1 (6 bases). Trimming pared 3 bases from V and 3 bases from J, leaving 12 bases between. The CDR3 spans 14 residues. Germline-derived CDR1 and CDR2 are MDHEN and SYDVKM. This CDR3 reads CASSFSRGRYEQYF. CDR3 nucleotides: TGTGCCAGCAGTTTCTCCAGGGGCCGCTACGAGCAGTACTTC.

The chain recombines TRBV5-1 with TRBJ2-5; D call uncertain. The V end lost 0 bases, the J end lost 5 bases, and 8 bases lay between the germline ends. CDR3 length: 13 residues. The germline gives CDR1 SGHRS, CDR2 YFSETQ. CDR3 DNA: TGCGCCAGCAGCTTGGCAATGGGGGAGACCCAGTACTTC. This codes for CASSLAMGETQYF.

The chain employs TRBV5-1 and TRBJ2-7; TRBD2 agrees at 12 bases. The V gene end was trimmed by 1 base and the J gene end by 2 bases; junction bases not matched to a gene: 4. Germline loops: CDR1 SGHRS, CDR2 YFSETQ. The CDR3 length is 16 residues. As DNA, the CDR3 is TGCGCCAGCAGCTTGAGCGGGACTAGCGGGCCCTACGAGCAGTACTTC. Translating it yields CASSLSGTSGPYEQYF.